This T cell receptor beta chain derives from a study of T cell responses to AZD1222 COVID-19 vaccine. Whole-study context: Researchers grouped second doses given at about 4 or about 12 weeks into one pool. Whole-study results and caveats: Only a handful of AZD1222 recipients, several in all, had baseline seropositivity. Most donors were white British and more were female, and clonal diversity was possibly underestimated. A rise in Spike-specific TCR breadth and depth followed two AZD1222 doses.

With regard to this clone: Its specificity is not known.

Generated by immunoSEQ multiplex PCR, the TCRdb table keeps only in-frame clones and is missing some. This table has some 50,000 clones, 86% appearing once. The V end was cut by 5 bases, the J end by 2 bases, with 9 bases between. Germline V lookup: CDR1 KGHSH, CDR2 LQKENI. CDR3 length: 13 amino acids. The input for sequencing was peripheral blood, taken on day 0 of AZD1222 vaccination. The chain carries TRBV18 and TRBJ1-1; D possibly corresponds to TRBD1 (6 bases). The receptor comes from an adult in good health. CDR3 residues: CASSTDRNTEAFF. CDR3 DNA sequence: TGTGCCAGCTCAACGGACAGAAACACTGAAGCTTTCTTT.